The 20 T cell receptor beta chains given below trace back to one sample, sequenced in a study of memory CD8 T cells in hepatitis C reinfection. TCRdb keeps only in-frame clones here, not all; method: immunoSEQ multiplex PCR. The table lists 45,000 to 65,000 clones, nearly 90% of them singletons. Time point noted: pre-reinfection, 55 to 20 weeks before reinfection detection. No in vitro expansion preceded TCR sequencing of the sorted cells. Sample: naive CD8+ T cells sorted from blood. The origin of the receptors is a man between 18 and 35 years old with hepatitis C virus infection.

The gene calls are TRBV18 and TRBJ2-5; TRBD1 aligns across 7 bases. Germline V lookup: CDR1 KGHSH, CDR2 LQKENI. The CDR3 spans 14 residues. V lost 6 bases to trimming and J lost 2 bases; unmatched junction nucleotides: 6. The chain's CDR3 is CASSPGDSQETQYF. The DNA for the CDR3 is TGTGCCAGCTCCCCTGGGGACAGTCAAGAGACCCAGTACTTC.

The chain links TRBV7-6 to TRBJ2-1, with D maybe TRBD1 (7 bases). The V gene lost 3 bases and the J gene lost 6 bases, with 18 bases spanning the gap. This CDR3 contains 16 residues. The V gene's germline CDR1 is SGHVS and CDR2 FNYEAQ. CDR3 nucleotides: TGTGCCAGCAGCTTGGGTTCCAGACAGGGAGGCAATGAGCAGTTCTTC. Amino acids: CASSLGSRQGGNEQFF. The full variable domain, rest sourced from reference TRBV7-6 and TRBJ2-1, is GAGVSQSPRYKVTKRGQDVALRCDPISGHVSLYWYRQALGQGPEFLTYFNYEAQQDKSGLPNDRFSAERPEGSISTLTIQRTEQRDSAMYRCASSLGSRQGGNEQFFGPGTRLTVL.

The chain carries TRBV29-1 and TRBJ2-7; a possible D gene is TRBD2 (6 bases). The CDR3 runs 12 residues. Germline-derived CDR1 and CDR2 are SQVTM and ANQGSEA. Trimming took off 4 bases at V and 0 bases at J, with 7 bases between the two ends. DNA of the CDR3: TGCAGCGTTGGGGGGGACTCCTACGAGCAGTACTTC. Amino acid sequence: CSVGGDSYEQYF.

Here the CDR3 reads CASNFQRDAPTDTQYF. In nucleotides, the CDR3 is TGTGCCAGCAATTTCCAGCGGGACGCACCCACAGATACGCAGTATTTT. V is TRBV9 and J is TRBJ2-3; TRBD2 aligns across 7 bases. The germline V gene encodes CDR1 SGDLS and CDR2 YYNGEE. The CDR3 is made up of 16 amino acids. The J segment lost 2 bases and the V segment lost 6 bases, leaving 12 bases of the junction unmatched.

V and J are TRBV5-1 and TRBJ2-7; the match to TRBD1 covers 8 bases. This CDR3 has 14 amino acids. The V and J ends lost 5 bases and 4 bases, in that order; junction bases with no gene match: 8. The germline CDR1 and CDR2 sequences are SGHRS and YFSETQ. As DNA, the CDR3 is TGCGCCAGCAGTTCTTCCCGGACAGGGTACGAGCAGTACTTC. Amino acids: CASSSSRTGYEQYF. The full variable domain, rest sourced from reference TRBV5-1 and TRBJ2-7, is KAGVTQTPRYLIKTRGQQVTLSCSPISGHRSVSWYQQTPGQGLQFLFEYFSETQRNKGNFPGRFSGRQFSNSRSEMNVSTLELGDSALYLCASSSSRTGYEQYFGPGTRLTVT.

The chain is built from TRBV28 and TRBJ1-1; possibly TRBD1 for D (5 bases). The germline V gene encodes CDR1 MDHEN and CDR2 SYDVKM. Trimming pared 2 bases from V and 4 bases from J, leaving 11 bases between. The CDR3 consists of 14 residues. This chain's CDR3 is CASSLGQGGTEAFF. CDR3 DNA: TGTGCCAGCAGTTTAGGGCAGGGTGGCACTGAAGCTTTCTTT. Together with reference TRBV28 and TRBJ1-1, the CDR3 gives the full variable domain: DVKVTQSSRYLVKRTGEKVFLECVQDMDHENMFWYRQDPGLGLRLIYFSYDVKMKEKGDIPEGYSVSREKKERFSLILESASTNQTSMYLCASSLGQGGTEAFFGQGTRLTVV.

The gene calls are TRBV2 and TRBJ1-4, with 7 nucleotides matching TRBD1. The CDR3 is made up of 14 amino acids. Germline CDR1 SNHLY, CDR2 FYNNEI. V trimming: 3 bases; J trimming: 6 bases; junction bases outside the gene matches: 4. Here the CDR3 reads CASSDGGGDEKLFF. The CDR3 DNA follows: TGTGCCAGCAGTGACGGAGGGGGCGATGAAAAACTGTTTTTT.

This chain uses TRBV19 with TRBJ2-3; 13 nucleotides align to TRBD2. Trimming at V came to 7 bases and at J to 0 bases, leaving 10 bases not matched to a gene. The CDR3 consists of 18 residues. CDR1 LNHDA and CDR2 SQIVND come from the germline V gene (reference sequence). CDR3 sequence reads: CASNPGLAGIASTDTQYF. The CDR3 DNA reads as TGTGCCAGTAACCCGGGACTAGCGGGGATCGCTAGCACAGATACGCAGTATTTT. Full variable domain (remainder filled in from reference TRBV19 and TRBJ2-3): DGGITQSPKYLFRKEGQNVTLSCEQNLNHDAMYWYRQDPGQGLRLIYYSQIVNDFQKGDIAEGYSVSREKKESFPLTVTSAQKNPTAFYLCASNPGLAGIASTDTQYFGPGTRLTVL.

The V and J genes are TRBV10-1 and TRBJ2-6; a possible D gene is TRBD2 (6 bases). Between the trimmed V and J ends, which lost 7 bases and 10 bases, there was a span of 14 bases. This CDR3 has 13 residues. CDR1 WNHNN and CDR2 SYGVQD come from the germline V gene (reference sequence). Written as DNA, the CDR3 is TGCGCCAGCACCCTTGGAGGGTTTAACGTCCTGACTTTC. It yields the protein CASTLGGFNVLTF.

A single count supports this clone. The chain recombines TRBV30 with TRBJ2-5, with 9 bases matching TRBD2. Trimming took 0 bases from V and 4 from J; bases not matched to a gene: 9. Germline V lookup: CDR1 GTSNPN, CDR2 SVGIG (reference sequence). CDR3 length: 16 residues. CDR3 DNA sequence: TGTGCCTGGAGTGTACACGCTAGCGGGAATGTAGAGACCCAGTACTTC. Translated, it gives CAWSVHASGNVETQYF.

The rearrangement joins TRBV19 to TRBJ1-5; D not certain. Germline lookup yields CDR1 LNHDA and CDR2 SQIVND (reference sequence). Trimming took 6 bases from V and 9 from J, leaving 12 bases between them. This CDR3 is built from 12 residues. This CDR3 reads CASRTAAGPQHF. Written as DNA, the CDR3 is TGTGCCAGTAGGACCGCCGCGGGGCCCCAGCATTTT. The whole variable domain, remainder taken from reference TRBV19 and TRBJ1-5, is DGGITQSPKYLFRKEGQNVTLSCEQNLNHDAMYWYRQDPGQGLRLIYYSQIVNDFQKGDIAEGYSVSREKKESFPLTVTSAQKNPTAFYLCASRTAAGPQHFGDGTRLSIL.

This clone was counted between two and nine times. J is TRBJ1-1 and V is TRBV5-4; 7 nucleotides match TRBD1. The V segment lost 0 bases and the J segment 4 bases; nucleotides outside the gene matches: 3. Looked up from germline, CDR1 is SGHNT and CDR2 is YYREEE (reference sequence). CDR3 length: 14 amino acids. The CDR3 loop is CASSLDRGITEAFF. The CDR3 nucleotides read TGTGCCAGCAGCTTGGACAGGGGTATCACTGAAGCTTTCTTT.

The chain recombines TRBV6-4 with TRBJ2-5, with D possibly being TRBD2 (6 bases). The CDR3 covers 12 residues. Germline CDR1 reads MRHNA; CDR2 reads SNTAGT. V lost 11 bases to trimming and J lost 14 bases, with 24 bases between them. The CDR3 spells CAGGAGEATGYF. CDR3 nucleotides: TGTGCCGGCGGGGCAGGTGAAGCCACGGGCTACTTC.

CDR3 loop: CASSSTGPHTEAFF. The CDR3 coding sequence is TGTGCCAGCAGTTCGACAGGGCCTCACACTGAAGCTTTCTTT. This sequence joins TRBV6-1 and TRBJ1-1; 7 bases map to TRBD1. Germline lookup yields CDR1 MNHNS and CDR2 SASEGT. The CDR3 covers 14 residues. J lost 3 bases, V lost 5 bases, and 6 bases had no gene match.

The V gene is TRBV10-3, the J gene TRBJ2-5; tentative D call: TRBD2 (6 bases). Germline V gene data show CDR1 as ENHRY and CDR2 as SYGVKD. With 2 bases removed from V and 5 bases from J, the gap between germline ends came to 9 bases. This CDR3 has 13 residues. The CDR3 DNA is TGTGCCATCAGTGAGCATGGGGGGGAGACCCAGTACTTC. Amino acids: CAISEHGGETQYF.

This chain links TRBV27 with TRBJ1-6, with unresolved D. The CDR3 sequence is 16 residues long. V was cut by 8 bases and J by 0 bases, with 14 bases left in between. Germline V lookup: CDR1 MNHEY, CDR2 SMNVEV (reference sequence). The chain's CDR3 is CASRVAESSYNSPLHF. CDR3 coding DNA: TGTGCCAGCCGGGTGGCAGAGAGCTCCTATAATTCACCCCTCCACTTT.

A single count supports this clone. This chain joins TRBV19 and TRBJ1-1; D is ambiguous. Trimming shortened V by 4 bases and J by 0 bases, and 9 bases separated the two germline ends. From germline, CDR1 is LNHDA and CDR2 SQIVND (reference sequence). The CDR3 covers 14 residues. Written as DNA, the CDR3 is TGTGCCAGTAGTAGGTTCGCGTTGAACACTGAAGCTTTCTTT. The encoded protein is CASSRFALNTEAFF.

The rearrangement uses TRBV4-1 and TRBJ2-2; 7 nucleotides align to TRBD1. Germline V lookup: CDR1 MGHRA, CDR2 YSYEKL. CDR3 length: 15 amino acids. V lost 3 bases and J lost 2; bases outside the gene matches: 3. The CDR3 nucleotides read TGCGCCAGCAGCCAGGGACAGATTAACACCGGGGAGCTGTTTTTT. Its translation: CASSQGQINTGELFF.

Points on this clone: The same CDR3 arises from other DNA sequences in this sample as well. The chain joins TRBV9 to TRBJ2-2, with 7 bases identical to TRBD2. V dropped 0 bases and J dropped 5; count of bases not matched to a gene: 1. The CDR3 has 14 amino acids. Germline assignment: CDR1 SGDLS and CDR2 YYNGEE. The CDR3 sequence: CASSVGGGTGELFF. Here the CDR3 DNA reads TGTGCCAGCAGCGTAGGGGGGGGAACCGGGGAGCTGTTTTTT. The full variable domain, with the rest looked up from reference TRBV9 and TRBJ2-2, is DSGVTQTPKHLITATGQRVTLRCSPRSGDLSVYWYQQSLDQGLQFLIQYYNGEERAKGNILERFSAQQFPDLHSELNLSSLELGDSALYFCASSVGGGTGELFFGEGSRLTVL.

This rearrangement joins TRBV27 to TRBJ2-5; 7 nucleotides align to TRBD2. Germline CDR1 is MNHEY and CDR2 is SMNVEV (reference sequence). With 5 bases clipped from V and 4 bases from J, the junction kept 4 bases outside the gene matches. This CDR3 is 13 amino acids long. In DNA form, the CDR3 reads TGTGCCAGCAGTCTAGCGGTCTCAGAGACCCAGTACTTC. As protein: CASSLAVSETQYF.